A single sample gave rise to the 3 T cell receptor beta chains below, sequenced in a study of blood T cell repertoires in COVID-19. Here immunoSEQ multiplex PCR was the method, and the copy in TCRdb shows in-frame clones only, minus some. The data contain 40,000 to 60,000 clones, roughly nine tenths of them singletons. Sample: peripheral blood. All receptors come from a human donor in a cohort sampled during active COVID-19.

The chain uses TRBV3-1 (or the pseudogene TRBV3-2) and TRBJ2-1, with TRBD2 matching 14 bases. After removal of 1 base from V and 2 bases from J, the junction contained 1 base not matched to a gene. CDR1 LGHDT and CDR2 YNNKEL come from the germline V gene (reference sequence). The length of the CDR3 is 17 residues. The CDR3 coding sequence is TGTGCCAGCAGCCAAGGACTAGCGGGAGGGACCTACAATGAGCAGTTCTTC. This codes for CASSQGLAGGTYNEQFF.

This chain links TRBV18 with TRBJ2-7, with 9 bases that match TRBD1. J lost 3 bases, V lost 5 bases, and 8 bases had no gene match. This CDR3 contains 15 residues. The germline gives CDR1 KGHSH, CDR2 LQKENI. As DNA, the CDR3 is TGTGCCAGCTCAGCCCCGGGACAGGGCGGCTACGAGCAGTACTTC. Protein sequence: CASSAPGQGGYEQYF.

This clone has a single count. The chain is built from TRBV27 and TRBJ1-2; D is perhaps TRBD1 (6 bases). The CDR3 runs to 15 residues. CDR1 and CDR2 (germline): MNHEY, SMNVEV (reference sequence). Trimming cost V 5 bases and J 7 bases, with 20 bases left between them. The CDR3, as DNA: TGTGCCAGCAGTCCTTACTTACAGGGTTTCGGTGGCTACACCTTC. Translation gives CASSPYLQGFGGYTF.